This TCR beta chain was observed in a study of CD8 T cells in ankylosing spondylitis (dated by TCRdb to about 2017). Background for the entire study: The study profiled T cell receptor beta repertoires in healthy donors and ankylosing spondylitis patients to find disease-linked TCR variants. Samples of peripheral blood were taken, and for ankylosing spondylitis patients, synovial fluid was collected as well. The full study cohort comprised 20 to 30 ankylosing spondylitis patients and 110 or so healthy donors. On the study overall, not on this receptor specifically: The disease-linked clones had a CD8+ phenotype and were found at relatively low frequencies in peripheral blood. Some TCR beta motif variants had previously been reported in synovial fluid and blood of reactive arthritis patients, which suggested common disease-initiation mechanisms. Blood from ankylosing spondylitis patients appeared to be characterized by a TCR beta motif made up of fewer than ten highly homologous amino acid variants. The disease-linked clones were reported to be significantly enriched in matched synovial fluid samples from ankylosing spondylitis patients.

TCRdb shows the sequencer as Illumina HiSeq 2500. Quantitative 5'-RACE with molecular barcodes was the method used to prepare the TCR beta libraries. The authors processed their data as follows. A new computational method based on a probabilistic model of VDJ rearrangement was used to identify disease-linked TCR variants. In TCRdb, the public reads were trimmed at Q25 with fastp and aligned with MiXCR, with productive beta chains retained. Identical CDR3 protein sequences are pooled into one entry, listed with their most common genes and DNA. TCRdb's processing, not the authors' own work, is the source of the V and J calls. The table for this sample lists hundreds of thousands of distinct CDR3 sequences; 10% to 15% of them were counted only once. Approximately 0.46% of the sample is held by the ten biggest clonotypes. The sample holds many counts of this clonotype. There is no known antigen for this receptor. Base qualities were left out, and no much larger clone turns up one base away.

Sequencing was performed on blood, either unsorted or a sorted T cell fraction (not recorded which). The receptor was derived from a male donor with ankylosing spondylitis.

The DNA is as follows: TGCAGTGCTAGAGCCGGCCGCCTTTACGGTGAGCAGTTCTTC. Translated, it reads CSARAGRLYGEQFF. This sequence uses TRBV20-1 and TRBJ2-1; no D gene can be assigned with confidence. From the germline V gene (reference sequence), CDR1 is DFQATT and CDR2 is SNEGSKA. The junction shows trimming of 1 base on V and 9 bases on J, plus 16 bases between the germline ends. CDR3 length: 14 amino acids, cysteine to phenylalanine. Only CDR3 DNA remains: 42 bases, in frame from the first base.